Presented here are 18 T cell receptor beta chains from one specimen sequenced in a study of OX40 agonist ivuxolimab in advanced cancers. Libraries were prepared by immunoSEQ multiplex PCR; TCRdb keeps only in-frame clonotypes and omits some of them. The sample consists of roughly 80,000 clones, about 93% of them appearing once. Sequencing was performed on CD4+ or CD8+ T cells sorted from blood, taken in a trial of the OX40 agonist ivuxolimab. The receptors originated from an adult with an advanced solid tumor such as melanoma, head and neck, liver or kidney cancer.

The J gene is TRBJ1-2, the V gene TRBV29-1; possible D gene TRBD1, 6 bases. Trimming removed 5 bases at V and 8 bases at J, with 15 bases between. The CDR3 spans 12 residues. Germline CDR1 and CDR2: SQVTM and ANQGSEA. CDR3 sequence reads: CSVNKGRGGYTF. Here the CDR3 DNA reads TGCAGCGTTAATAAGGGAAGGGGGGGCTACACCTTC.

The gene calls are TRBV9 and TRBJ2-1; 11 bases align to TRBD2. Germline V gives CDR1 SGDLS, CDR2 YYNGEE. The junction had 9 bases not matched to a gene; V was cut back by 4 bases and J by 6 bases. The CDR3 extends over 16 amino acids. The CDR3 nucleotides are TGTGCCAGCAGCCCGAGACTAGCGGGGCGCCTCAATGAGCAGTTCTTC. This sequence encodes CASSPRLAGRLNEQFF.

The CDR3 coding sequence is TGTGCCACCAGCAGCGACCAGCTGGACAGGGCCGGGACGGGAGAGAGTACAGATACGCAGTATTTT. Its translation is CATSSDQLDRAGTGESTDTQYF. The V call is TRBV15, the J call TRBJ2-3, with 8 bases fitting TRBD1. Germline CDR1 LNHNV, CDR2 YYDKDF (reference sequence). The junction had 26 bases not matched to a gene; V was cut back by 3 bases and J by 3 bases. This CDR3 has 22 residues.

The chain recombines TRBV4-1 with TRBJ1-4; 7 bases match TRBD1. The CDR3 is made up of 14 amino acids. Per the germline V gene, CDR1 is MGHRA and CDR2 is YSYEKL. The trim removed 5 bases at V and 7 bases at J, leaving 7 bases unmatched. CDR3 coding DNA: TGCGCCAGCAGCACCCGACAGGGTGCTGAAAAACTGTTTTTT. Amino acids: CASSTRQGAEKLFF.

The chain is built from TRBV12-5 and TRBJ2-2; TRBD1 aligns across 9 bases. The V segment lost 8 bases and the J segment 8 bases; nucleotides outside the gene matches: 15. The CDR3 loop spans 16 amino acids. Per germline, CDR1 LGHNT and CDR2 FRNRAP. The CDR3 reads CASKLSGTGYSGELFF. CDR3 nucleotides: TGTGCTAGTAAACTTTCCGGGACAGGGTATTCTGGGGAGCTGTTTTTT.

J is TRBJ2-5 and V is TRBV27; TRBD2 matches at 8 bases. Per the germline V gene, CDR1 is MNHEY and CDR2 is SMNVEV (reference sequence). J was trimmed by 4 bases and V by 2 bases; bases with no gene match: 6. CDR3 size: 15 residues. The CDR3 region is CASSLEGTRLETQYF. CDR3 bases: TGTGCCAGCAGTTTAGAAGGGACTAGACTAGAGACCCAGTACTTC.

The J gene is TRBJ1-2, the V gene TRBV4-1, with TRBD1 matching over 9 bases. This CDR3 contains 15 residues. The ends lost 1 base at V and 5 bases at J; junction bases unmatched: 5. Germline V lookup: CDR1 MGHRA, CDR2 YSYEKL. CDR3: CASSQGGDRVYGYTF. The CDR3 DNA reads TGCGCCAGCAGCCAAGGGGGGGACAGGGTTTATGGCTACACCTTC.

The V and J genes are TRBV5-6 and TRBJ2-1; the D gene could be TRBD1 or TRBD2 (5 bases each). The CDR3 runs 15 residues. V was shortened by 4 bases and J by 7 bases, with 18 bases between the two germline ends. Germline V lookup: CDR1 SGHDT, CDR2 YYEEEE. The DNA of the CDR3 is TGTGCCAGCAGCGACGGGACCATCCTCGGGAATGAGCAGTTCTTC. This sequence encodes CASSDGTILGNEQFF. Full variable domain (missing parts from reference TRBV5-6 and TRBJ2-1): DAGVTQSPTHLIKTRGQQVTLRCSPKSGHDTVSWYQQALGQGPQFIFQYYEEEERQRGNFPDRFSGHQFPNYSSELNVNALLLGDSALYLCASSDGTILGNEQFFGPGTRLTVL.

The rearrangement uses TRBV6-5 and TRBJ2-3; 10 nucleotides align to TRBD2. Germline CDR1 and CDR2: MNHEY and SVGAGI. This CDR3 has 16 residues. V gave up 0 bases and J gave up 2 bases; unmatched junction bases: 2. The CDR3 spells CASSYSTSGPTDTQYF. Written as DNA, the CDR3 is TGTGCCAGCAGTTACTCGACTAGCGGGCCCACAGATACGCAGTATTTT.

The chain joins TRBV15 to TRBJ1-4, with D perhaps TRBD1 (5 bases). Germline V gene lookup returns CDR1 LNHNV and CDR2 YYDKDF (reference sequence). The CDR3 is 15 amino acids. The V end lost 5 bases, the J end lost 4 bases, and 14 bases lay between the germline ends. The CDR3, as DNA: TGTGCCACCAGCCGAGTTGACAGCTATAATGAAAAACTGTTTTTT. Translating it yields CATSRVDSYNEKLFF. Complete variable domain (other parts from reference TRBV15 and TRBJ1-4): DAMVIQNPRYQVTQFGKPVTLSCSQTLNHNVMYWYQQKSSQAPKLLFHYYDKDFNNEADTPDNFQSRRPNTSFCFLDIRSPGLGDTAMYLCATSRVDSYNEKLFFGSGTQLSVL.

This chain connects TRBV9 to TRBJ1-1; TRBD1 is a possible D gene (5 bases). V dropped 0 bases and J dropped 5 bases, with 17 bases sitting between them. Germline loops: CDR1 SGDLS, CDR2 YYNGEE. This CDR3 spans 16 amino acids. For the CDR3, the DNA is TGTGCCAGCAGCGTAGGTCGCGTTCAGGGTAGAACTGAAGCTTTCTTT. It is translated as CASSVGRVQGRTEAFF.

The chain combines TRBV27 with TRBJ2-3, with a tentative D call TRBD2 (5 bases). The CDR3 length is 16 residues. The V gene's germline CDR1 is MNHEY and CDR2 SMNVEV (reference sequence). Between the trimmed V and J ends, which lost 2 bases and 8 bases, there was a span of 20 bases. The CDR3: CASSLSFGSLAGTQYF. The DNA of the CDR3 is TGTGCCAGCAGTTTAAGTTTTGGGAGTTTGGCGGGTACGCAGTATTTT.

CDR3 protein: CASSYTGEGPPLHF. The CDR3 DNA is TGTGCCAGCAGTTACACAGGGGAGGGTCCACCCCTCCACTTT. This sequence joins TRBV6-6 and TRBJ1-6; TRBD1 agrees at 7 bases. Germline lookup yields CDR1 MNHNY and CDR2 SVGAGI (reference sequence). The CDR3 runs to 14 residues. V was clipped by 2 bases and J by 11 bases; unmatched bases: 6.

The V and J genes are TRBV30 and TRBJ2-3, with 15 nucleotides matching TRBD2. The ends lost 7 bases at V and 6 bases at J; junction bases unmatched: 11. The germline gives CDR1 GTSNPN, CDR2 SVGIG (reference sequence). The CDR3 runs 16 residues. The CDR3 reads CAFGLAGGPSTDTQYF. DNA for the CDR3: TGTGCCTTCGGACTAGCGGGGGGGCCCTCGACTGATACGCAGTATTTT.

This clone was picked up one time. This chain links TRBV27 with TRBJ2-1; D not certain. V was clipped by 3 bases and J by 7 bases, with 16 bases between them. Germline CDR1 and CDR2: MNHEY and SMNVEV (reference sequence). This CDR3 is built from 15 residues. The CDR3 region has the DNA TGTGCCAGCAGTTTCGGCCCTGGTCGAGCTAATGAGCAGTTCTTC. Translated: CASSFGPGRANEQFF.

The genes are TRBV27 and TRBJ1-5; D is possibly TRBD1 (6 bases). Trimming took off 4 bases at V and 1 base at J, with 8 bases between the two ends. The CDR3 has 14 residues. Germline values: CDR1 MNHEY, CDR2 SMNVEV (reference sequence). CDR3 sequence reads: CASSSRGSNQPQHF. CDR3 bases: TGTGCCAGCAGTTCCAGGGGAAGCAATCAGCCCCAGCATTTT.

The count of this clone is one. The chain recombines TRBV10-3 with TRBJ2-7; TRBD2 agrees at 7 bases. Germline CDR1 is ENHRY and CDR2 is SYGVKD. The CDR3 covers 15 residues. V lost 6 bases and J lost 2; bases outside the gene matches: 10. The CDR3 here is CAISGEGPNPYEQYF. For the CDR3, the DNA is TGTGCCATCAGCGGGGAGGGCCCTAACCCCTACGAGCAGTACTTC.

The genes are TRBV15 and TRBJ2-1; TRBD1 is a possible D gene (6 bases). Germline values: CDR1 LNHNV, CDR2 YYDKDF (reference sequence). The V end was cut by 2 bases, the J end by 1 base, with 9 bases between. This CDR3 spans 15 amino acids. The CDR3 nucleotides read TGTGCCACCAGCAGAAGAGGGGGATCCTACAATGAGCAGTTCTTC. Residues: CATSRRGGSYNEQFF. Complete variable domain (other parts from reference TRBV15 and TRBJ2-1): DAMVIQNPRYQVTQFGKPVTLSCSQTLNHNVMYWYQQKSSQAPKLLFHYYDKDFNNEADTPDNFQSRRPNTSFCFLDIRSPGLGDTAMYLCATSRRGGSYNEQFFGPGTRLTVL.